This entry lists 6 T cell receptor beta chains sequenced from one sample in a study of blood T cell repertoires in COVID-19. Clones were read by immunoSEQ multiplex PCR, and TCRdb kept only the in-frame ones, dropping some. This repertoire shows about 130,000 clones, approximately 82% found once; its top ten account for 3.5% to 4.5%. The sample taken for sequencing was peripheral blood. Receptors originate from a woman aged 45-65 years with acute or convalescent COVID-19.

The chain has TRBV5-1 and TRBJ2-5; a weak D match, TRBD2 (6 bases). Germline V gene sequence: CDR1 SGHRS, CDR2 YFSETQ. This CDR3 contains 14 residues. Trimming cost V 4 bases and J 1 base, with 11 bases left between them. CDR3 nucleotides: TGCGCCAGCAGCAGACGGGGGACCCAAGAGACCCAGTACTTC. Translated, it gives CASSRRGTQETQYF.

The V gene is TRBV3-1 (or the pseudogene TRBV3-2), the J gene TRBJ1-5, with a weak D call TRBD1 (6 bases). The germline gives CDR1 LGHDT, CDR2 YNNKEL (reference sequence). V was cut by 4 bases and J by 6 bases, with 16 bases left in between. This CDR3 comprises 15 residues. The CDR3: CASSPSPGGAQPQHF. The CDR3 nucleotides are TGTGCCAGCAGCCCATCACCCGGGGGGGCTCAGCCCCAGCATTTT.

The chain has TRBV28 and TRBJ1-2; D call uncertain. The CDR3 loop spans 14 amino acids. V was clipped by 7 bases and J by 0 bases, with 12 bases between them. The germline gives CDR1 MDHEN, CDR2 SYDVKM. The CDR3 nucleotides are TGTGCCAGCACCTCTAATAATGCTAACTATGGCTACACCTTC. Translating it yields CASTSNNANYGYTF.

The chain recombines TRBV28 with TRBJ1-2; TRBD1 agrees at 7 bases. With V trimmed by 5 bases and J by 4 bases, 7 bases remained unmatched. Germline lookup yields CDR1 MDHEN and CDR2 SYDVKM. The CDR3 spans 14 residues. The CDR3 loop is CASSPWAGGYGYTF. The CDR3, as DNA: TGTGCCAGCAGTCCCTGGGCAGGGGGCTATGGCTACACCTTC.

This clone was observed a single time. The chain recombines TRBV11-1 with TRBJ2-1, with D tentatively TRBD2 (6 bases). Germline V gene lookup returns CDR1 SGHAT and CDR2 FQDESV (reference sequence). The V end lost 8 bases, the J end lost 3 bases, and 11 bases lay between the germline ends. The CDR3 loop spans 13 amino acids. The CDR3 bases are TGTGCCAGCCAGCGGGCGCTCTACAATGAGCAGTTCTTC. It translates to CASQRALYNEQFF.

This rearrangement joins TRBV5-1 to TRBJ2-5; D unresolved. This CDR3 is 14 amino acids long. V lost 3 bases and J lost 2, with 11 bases in between. Looked up from germline, CDR1 is SGHRS and CDR2 is YFSETQ. The CDR3 spells CASSYLQEQETQYF. In nucleotides, the CDR3 is TGCGCCAGCAGCTACCTTCAAGAGCAAGAGACCCAGTACTTC.